These 17 T cell receptor beta chains originate from one sample sequenced in a study of blood T cells in healthy people across ages. PCR was performed a second time for about 7 to 12 cycles using a sample-barcoded 5' primer and a J-beta primer mix. A single record per CDR3 protein comes from TCRdb applying MiXCR to the 5' RACE reads. This sample has roughly 800,000 distinct CDR3 sequences, with roughly 25% found just once. In addition, the sample was reused for a study of T cells of mothers and their children.

Sequenced: blood. Receptors were obtained from a boy aged 5-17 years in good health.

This clonotype appeared many times. The chain joins TRBV5-5 to TRBJ1-1; D is uncertain. This CDR3 region has 13 residues. The germline V gene has CDR1 SGHKS and CDR2 YYEKEE (reference sequence). Trimming took 2 bases from V and 6 from J, leaving 11 bases between them. The CDR3 is CASSFIKRAEAFF. For the CDR3, the DNA is TGTGCCAGCAGCTTTATTAAGCGCGCTGAAGCTTTCTTT.

The chain is built from TRBV7-3 and TRBJ2-7; the match to TRBD2 covers 9 bases. V lost 1 base to trimming and J lost 3 bases; unmatched junction nucleotides: 4. The CDR3 spans 15 residues. Germline V gene data show CDR1 as SGHTA and CDR2 as FQGTGA. CDR3 residues: CASSLSPSGIYEQYF. The CDR3 nucleotides read TGTGCCAGCAGCTTAAGTCCTAGCGGGATCTACGAGCAGTACTTC.

The chain couples TRBV4-1 to TRBJ2-1; TRBD2 matches at 15 bases. The CDR3 contains 17 residues. V was pared by 5 bases and J by 4 bases, with 6 bases of the junction left unmatched. Germline assignment: CDR1 MGHRA and CDR2 YSYEKL. The CDR3 is CASSGGLAGGGYNEQFF. In nucleotides, the CDR3 is TGCGCCAGCAGCGGGGGACTAGCGGGGGGAGGATACAATGAGCAGTTCTTC.

The CDR3 region has the DNA TGTGCCTGGAGTGGACCTCGGCGGGGGGATCAGCCCCAGCATTTT. Protein product: CAWSGPRRGDQPQHF. V and J are TRBV30 and TRBJ1-5; D may be TRBD1 (5 bases). The germline gives CDR1 GTSNPN, CDR2 SVGIG (reference sequence). Trimming shortened V by 1 base and J by 5 bases, and 15 bases separated the two germline ends. The CDR3 is 15 amino acids.

This clonotype has a single count. V and J are TRBV10-3 and TRBJ2-5; 7 nucleotides line up with TRBD1. V shed 10 bases, J shed 0 bases, and the junction held 5 bases outside the gene matches. The CDR3 runs to 13 residues. The germline V gene encodes CDR1 ENHRY and CDR2 SYGVKD. This CDR3 is CATQTGYQETQYF. DNA for the CDR3: TGTGCCACCCAGACAGGGTACCAAGAGACCCAGTACTTC.

In this sample, this clonotype turned up a few times. The junction does not match germline at one end; this may be a read error. The J gene is TRBJ2-7, the V gene TRBV10-3; D may match TRBD1 or TRBD2 (5 bases each). This CDR3 is built from 16 residues. In germline, CDR1 is ENHRY, CDR2 SYGVKD. The CDR3 DNA sequence: TGTGCCACCAGTGAAATTGGGGGAGTGGCGACCTACGAGCAGTACTTC. Translation gives CATSEIGGVATYEQYF.

The rearrangement joins TRBV7-3 to TRBJ2-3; either TRBD1 or TRBD2 may supply D (5 bases each). The germline V and J ends were trimmed by 0 bases and 5 bases, with 12 bases remaining between them. The CDR3 covers 15 residues. CDR1 and CDR2 from the germline V gene are SGHTA and FQGTGA. The CDR3 DNA sequence: TGTGCCAGCAGCTTAACCGGGGCGTTGGGAGATACGCAGTATTTT. It yields the protein CASSLTGALGDTQYF.

V gene TRBV20-1 combines with J gene TRBJ2-7; the match to TRBD1 covers 9 bases. CDR1 is DFQATT and CDR2 is SNEGSKA in the germline V gene (reference sequence). There are 11 residues in the CDR3. V gave up 6 bases and J gave up 12 bases; unmatched junction bases: 9. CDR3 DNA sequence: TGCAGTGCGGGAGGGACAGGGTCTACGTACTTC. Amino acid sequence: CSAGGTGSTYF.

This clonotype showed up just a few times. The chain carries TRBV3-1 and TRBJ2-4, with D possibly matching TRBD2 (6 bases). Trimming removed 5 bases at V and 7 bases at J, with 9 bases between. The CDR3 is made up of 12 amino acids. Looked up from germline, CDR1 is LGHDT and CDR2 is YNNKEL (reference sequence). In DNA, the CDR3 is TGTGCCAGCAGCAAGGGACTTAACATTCAGTACTTC. Its protein is CASSKGLNIQYF.

The chain is built from TRBV9 and TRBJ2-5, with D possibly TRBD2 on 7 matching bases. The DNA end favors TRBJ2-7, so the J call may be wrong. The CDR3 runs to 14 residues. The germline V gene has CDR1 SGDLS and CDR2 YYNGEE. The CDR3 region is CASSVGGGASEQYF. For the CDR3, the DNA is TGTGCCAGCAGCGTGGGTGGGGGGGCCTCCGAGCAGTACTTC.

This clonotype showed up just a few times. The chain couples TRBV15 to TRBJ1-2, with 7 bases aligning to TRBD1. This CDR3 has 15 residues. Trimming took 0 bases from V and 7 from J; bases not matched to a gene: 8. Germline values: CDR1 LNHNV, CDR2 YYDKDF (reference sequence). CDR3 amino acids: CATSRDLETGIGYTF. As DNA, the CDR3 is TGTGCCACCAGCAGAGATCTTGAGACAGGGATTGGCTACACCTTC.

This clonotype was observed a few times. The J gene is TRBJ2-2, the V gene TRBV2; D uncertain. Germline CDR1 and CDR2: SNHLY and FYNNEI. CDR3 length: 13 residues. Trimming took off 7 bases at V and 5 bases at J, with 11 bases between the two ends. The CDR3 nucleotides read TGTGCCAGCACCGTAAGAGTAACCGGGGAGCTGTTTTTT. This gives the protein CASTVRVTGELFF. Using reference TRBV2 and TRBJ2-2 for the parts outside the CDR3, the full variable domain is EPEVTQTPSHQVTQMGQEVILRCVPISNHLYFYWYRQILGQKVEFLVSFYNNEISEKSEIFDDQFSVERPDGSNFTLKIRSTKLEDSAMYFCASTVRVTGELFFGEGSRLTVL.

With respect to this clonotype: At one boundary the junction diverges from the germline segment, which might be a read error. The rearrangement joins TRBV20-1 to TRBJ2-5, with 10 bases that match TRBD2. CDR3 size: 14 residues. Germline loops: CDR1 DFQATT, CDR2 SNEGSKA (reference sequence). The CDR3 is CSARGASGGETQYF. In nucleotides, the CDR3 is TGCAGTGCTAGAGGGGCTAGCGGGGGAGAGACTCAGTACTTC.

This clonotype was recorded a few times. The J gene is TRBJ2-1, the V gene TRBV5-1, with unresolved D. The V gene's germline CDR1 is SGHRS and CDR2 YFSETQ. The CDR3 is 13 amino acids. V was trimmed by 3 bases and J by 6 bases, leaving 10 bases between them. This chain's CDR3 is CASSYHDANEQFF. DNA of the CDR3: TGCGCCAGCAGCTACCATGATGCCAATGAGCAGTTCTTC.

A word on this clonotype: A much larger clone differs by one base, so this may be a read error. This rearrangement joins TRBV7-2 to TRBJ2-1; 7 bases are shared with TRBD1. This CDR3 is built from 12 residues. Germline V gene sequence: CDR1 SGHTA, CDR2 FQGNSA. This chain's CDR3 is CANSSQGDEQFF. In DNA, the CDR3 is TGTGCCAACAGCTCTCAGGGGGATGAGCAGTTCTTC.

The chain carries TRBV12-3 or TRBV12-4 and TRBJ2-4; 16 bases are a match to TRBD2. The V gene end was trimmed by 6 bases and the J gene end by 1 base; junction bases not matched to a gene: 9. There are 19 residues in the CDR3. The CDR3 DNA follows: TGTGCCAGCAGACCGTGGGGACTAGCGGGGGGGCGGGCCAAAAACATTCAGTACTTC. The encoded protein is CASRPWGLAGGRAKNIQYF.

This clonotype was observed a handful of times. The chain has TRBV29-1 and TRBJ2-5, with 7 bases that match TRBD1. The V and J ends lost 4 bases and 1 base, in that order; junction bases with no gene match: 6. The CDR3 totals 14 residues. Germline V gene sequence: CDR1 SQVTM, CDR2 ANQGSEA. CDR3 amino acids: CSVVKGTAQETQYF. CDR3 sequence (DNA): TGCAGCGTTGTCAAGGGGACAGCCCAAGAGACCCAGTACTTC.